A selection of T cell receptor beta chains follows, all from one sample in a study of a mutant IDH1 vaccine in newly diagnosed glioma. The antigens these receptors bind are not known. Produced via immunoSEQ multiplex PCR; TCRdb's table is partial and in-frame only. Among roughly 40,000 clones listed, roughly 84% were seen once. The material sequenced was PBMCs, taken from a glioma patient whose treatment included an IDH1 peptide vaccine. The source of these receptors is a woman aged 45 to 65 with glioma. Each CDR3 is given with its conserved first and last residue. Clone size is stated in some rows and not others, as once, few, many or a class when expanded.

abundance	v_gene	j_gene	CDR3aa
once	TRBV15	TRBJ2-5	CATSTRASYGTQYF
NA	TRBV9	TRBJ1-1	CASSETGGGGGDTEAFF
NA	TRBV5-6	TRBJ2-3	CASSTLTSHTDTQYF
NA	TRBV4-2	TRBJ2-2	CASSHGTGDGELFF
few	TRBV10-3	TRBJ1-2	CAISESPGYNYGYTF
few	TRBV6-1	TRBJ2-7	CASSEAVGGPYEQYF
NA	TRBV7-2	TRBJ1-2	CASSFGQVNYGYTF
NA	TRBV6-1	TRBJ2-3	CASSELGQVRNTQYF
NA	TRBV27	TRBJ1-1	CASSFSKNTEAFF
few	TRBV4-1	TRBJ1-6	CASSQSQEPLGTLHF
NA	TRBV11-2	TRBJ2-7	CASSPGVSSYEQYF
once	TRBV7-9	TRBJ2-3	CASSLGNGVRADTQYF
NA	TRBV6-5	TRBJ1-1	CASRLRQGLAEAFF
NA	TRBV5-8	TRBJ2-1	CASSLLLYEQFF
once	TRBV7-9	TRBJ2-7	CASSLAPYNEQYF
once	TRBV7-9	TRBJ2-7	CASSPSWLAGDEQYF
NA	TRBV11-3	TRBJ2-2	CASSLTLATGELFF
NA	TRBV19	TRBJ1-2	CASSIHLGPTGYGYTF
NA	TRBV9	TRBJ2-2	CASSVDGGSTGELFF
NA	TRBV5-4	TRBJ2-4	CASSSLAGGRAKNIQYF
NA	TRBV18	TRBJ1-4	CASSPRRGGDEKLFF